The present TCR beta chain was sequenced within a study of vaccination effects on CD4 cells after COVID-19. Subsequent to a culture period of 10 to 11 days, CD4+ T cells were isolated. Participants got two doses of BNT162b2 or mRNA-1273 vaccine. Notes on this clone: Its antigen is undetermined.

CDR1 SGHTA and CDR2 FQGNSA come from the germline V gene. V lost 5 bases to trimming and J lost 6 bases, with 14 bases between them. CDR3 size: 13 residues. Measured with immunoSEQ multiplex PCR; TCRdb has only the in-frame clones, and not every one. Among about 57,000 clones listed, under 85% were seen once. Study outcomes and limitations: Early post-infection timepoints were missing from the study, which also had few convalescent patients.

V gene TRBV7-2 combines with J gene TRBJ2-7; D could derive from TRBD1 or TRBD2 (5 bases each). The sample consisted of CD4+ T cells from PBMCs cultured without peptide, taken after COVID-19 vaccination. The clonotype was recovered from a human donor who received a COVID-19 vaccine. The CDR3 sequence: CASSLFRGVEQYF. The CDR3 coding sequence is TGTGCCAGCAGCCTGTTCCGAGGGGTCGAGCAGTACTTC. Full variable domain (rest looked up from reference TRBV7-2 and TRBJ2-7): GAGVSQSPSNKVTEKGKDVELRCDPISGHTALYWYRQSLGQGLEFLIYFQGNSAPDKSGLPSDRFSAERTGGSVSTLTIQRTQQEDSAVYLCASSLFRGVEQYFGPGTRLTVT.